A selection of T cell receptor beta chains follows, all from one sample in a study of beta chain features in type 1 diabetes. Sequenced by immunoSEQ multiplex PCR; TCRdb stores in-frame clones only, minus some. The sample has 600,000 to 650,000 clones, less than 20% seen once; the top ten hold about 0.097%. Source material: naive CD4+ T cells from blood. The receptors shown here come from a man aged 18 to 29 in good health. CDR3s include the opening cysteine and the closing phenylalanine or tryptophan. A D gene is named only where the DNA matches it firmly. Only some rows state a clone size, as once, few, many or a class for expanded clones.

abundance: .
v_gene: TRBV7-2
d_gene: .
j_gene: TRBJ2-7
CDR3nt: TGTGCCAGCAGCCCTAGCGCAGGGGGTAGGTACGAGCAGTACTTC
CDR3aa: CASSPSAGGRYEQYF

abundance: few
v_gene: TRBV6-5
d_gene: .
j_gene: TRBJ1-2
CDR3nt: TGTGCCAGCAGCCAGCCCGGGACTAACTATGGCTACACCTTC
CDR3aa: CASSQPGTNYGYTF

abundance: few
v_gene: TRBV2
d_gene: .
j_gene: TRBJ1-2
CDR3nt: TGTGCCACCCGCGGGGGACGAGCTGGCTACACCTTC
CDR3aa: CATRGGRAGYTF

abundance: once
v_gene: TRBV29-1
d_gene: .
j_gene: TRBJ1-3
CDR3nt: TGCAGCGTTGGCACCGGGTCCCTCTCTGGAAACACCATATATTTT
CDR3aa: CSVGTGSLSGNTIYF

abundance: few
v_gene: TRBV6-8
d_gene: TRBD2
j_gene: TRBJ2-7
CDR3nt: TGTGCCAGCAGGTTCGGTATGGCGGGAGGGACCACCTACGAGCAGTACTTC
CDR3aa: CASRFGMAGGTTYEQYF

abundance: few
v_gene: TRBV9
d_gene: TRBD1
j_gene: TRBJ2-3
CDR3nt: TGTGCCAGCAATAGGGACAGGGCAGATACGCAGTATTTT
CDR3aa: CASNRDRADTQYF

abundance: .
v_gene: TRBV5-1
d_gene: TRBD1
j_gene: TRBJ2-7
CDR3nt: TGCGCCAGCAGCTTGGAGGGGACAGCCAACGTGCACTTC
CDR3aa: CASSLEGTANVHF

abundance: few
v_gene: TRBV14
d_gene: .
j_gene: TRBJ2-1
CDR3nt: TGTGCCAGCAGCAGGGTCCAGGGGGGCATTAACAATGAGCAGTTCTTC
CDR3aa: CASSRVQGGINNEQFF

abundance: .
v_gene: TRBV7-3
d_gene: TRBD1
j_gene: TRBJ2-1
CDR3nt: TGTGCCAGCAGTCCCGGGACAGGCCTCCGGAATGAGCAGTTCTTC
CDR3aa: CASSPGTGLRNEQFF

abundance: few
v_gene: TRBV7-2
d_gene: TRBD1
j_gene: TRBJ1-2
CDR3nt: TGTGCCAGCAGCTTAGCGGGACAGAACTATGGCTACACCTTC
CDR3aa: CASSLAGQNYGYTF

abundance: few
v_gene: TRBV7-2
d_gene: TRBD1
j_gene: TRBJ1-2
CDR3nt: TGTGCCAGCAGCCCCCGGGACAGTGTTAGCTACACCTTC
CDR3aa: CASSPRDSVSYTF

abundance: few
v_gene: TRBV13
d_gene: .
j_gene: TRBJ2-7
CDR3nt: TGTGCCAGCAGCCCTGCGAGCTCCTACGAGCAGTACTTC
CDR3aa: CASSPASSYEQYF

abundance: .
v_gene: TRBV7-2
d_gene: .
j_gene: TRBJ1-1
CDR3nt: TGTGCCAGCAGCCCGAGAACAGGGTTGGCTGAAGCTTTCTTT
CDR3aa: CASSPRTGLAEAFF

abundance: .
v_gene: TRBV25-1
d_gene: .
j_gene: TRBJ1-2
CDR3nt: TGTGCCAGCAGTGAACAGAATAACTATGGCTACACCTTC
CDR3aa: CASSEQNNYGYTF

abundance: .
v_gene: TRBV15
d_gene: .
j_gene: TRBJ2-5
CDR3nt: TGTGCCACCAGTAGAGGGCCAGGGGGGTCAGAAGAGACCCAGTACTTC
CDR3aa: CATSRGPGGSEETQYF

abundance: .
v_gene: TRBV18
d_gene: .
j_gene: TRBJ1-2
CDR3nt: TGTGCCAGCTCACCAAGTGAGAGGAGGGGCTACACCTTC
CDR3aa: CASSPSERRGYTF

abundance: .
v_gene: TRBV27
d_gene: .
j_gene: TRBJ1-2
CDR3nt: TGTGCCAGCAGTTTAAGATGGGGATATGGCTACACCTTC
CDR3aa: CASSLRWGYGYTF

abundance: .
v_gene: TRBV9
d_gene: .
j_gene: TRBJ2-1
CDR3nt: TGTGCCAGCAGCGCCGAGAAGGGTACCAATGAGCAGTTCTTC
CDR3aa: CASSAEKGTNEQFF

abundance: .
v_gene: TRBV7-9
d_gene: .
j_gene: TRBJ1-4
CDR3nt: TGTGCCAGCAGCTTAAGTCGGGCAACTAATGAAAAACTGTTTTTT
CDR3aa: CASSLSRATNEKLFF

abundance: .
v_gene: TRBV7-2
d_gene: TRBD2
j_gene: TRBJ2-5
CDR3nt: TGTGCCAGCAGCCCTAGCGGGAAAGAGACCCAGTACTTC
CDR3aa: CASSPSGKETQYF

abundance: .
v_gene: TRBV2
d_gene: TRBD1
j_gene: TRBJ1-5
CDR3nt: TGTGCCAGCATGCGGGACAGGGGAGGCAATCAGCCCCAGCATTTT
CDR3aa: CASMRDRGGNQPQHF

abundance: .
v_gene: TRBV19
d_gene: .
j_gene: TRBJ2-2
CDR3nt: TGTGCCAGTAAAACCGGCCGGATCGGGAACACCGGGGAGCTGTTTTTT
CDR3aa: CASKTGRIGNTGELFF

abundance: few
v_gene: TRBV28
d_gene: .
j_gene: TRBJ2-4
CDR3nt: TGTGCCAGCAGTCTCCGGACCTTTCAGACCCTAAACATTCAGTACTTC
CDR3aa: CASSLRTFQTLNIQYF

abundance: few
v_gene: TRBV7-9
d_gene: .
j_gene: TRBJ1-1
CDR3nt: TGTGCCAGCAGCTTCCAGAGGGTGAACACTGAAGCTTTCTTT
CDR3aa: CASSFQRVNTEAFF

abundance: .
v_gene: TRBV20-1
d_gene: .
j_gene: TRBJ2-7
CDR3nt: TGCAGTGCTAGCGGGAGATCCGAGCAGTACTTC
CDR3aa: CSASGRSEQYF

abundance: few
v_gene: TRBV29-1
d_gene: TRBD1
j_gene: TRBJ1-4
CDR3nt: TGCAGCGGCGGGACAGGGAACGAAAAACTGTTTTTT
CDR3aa: CSGGTGNEKLFF

abundance: few
v_gene: TRBV30
d_gene: .
j_gene: TRBJ2-7
CDR3nt: TGTGCCTGGAGTACAGTCGGGCAGAAAGCCTACGAGCAGTACTTC
CDR3aa: CAWSTVGQKAYEQYF

abundance: few
v_gene: TRBV9
d_gene: TRBD1
j_gene: TRBJ2-5
CDR3nt: TGTGCCAGCAGCCCCCGAACCCGTAGAGGGGGCCCAGAGACCCAGTACTTC
CDR3aa: CASSPRTRRGGPETQYF

abundance: few
v_gene: TRBV5-4
d_gene: .
j_gene: TRBJ2-3
CDR3nt: TGTGCCAGCAGCCCCTCGGGGGTGGTAGATACGCAGTATTTT
CDR3aa: CASSPSGVVDTQYF

abundance: .
v_gene: TRBV30
d_gene: TRBD1
j_gene: TRBJ2-5
CDR3nt: TGTGCCTGGGGGGGACAGATCCAAGAGACCCAGTACTTC
CDR3aa: CAWGGQIQETQYF

abundance: few
v_gene: TRBV29-1
d_gene: .
j_gene: TRBJ2-1
CDR3nt: TGCAGCGTTGAAGCTCGGACTGCATACTACAATGAGCAGTTCTTC
CDR3aa: CSVEARTAYYNEQFF

abundance: few
v_gene: TRBV7-2
d_gene: TRBD1
j_gene: TRBJ2-7
CDR3nt: TGTGCCAGCAGCCCCGACAGGGCTAGCTCCTACGAGCAGTACTTC
CDR3aa: CASSPDRASSYEQYF

abundance: few
v_gene: TRBV28
d_gene: TRBD2
j_gene: TRBJ2-1
CDR3nt: TGTGCCAGCAGAGCGGGGGGGAGCTCCTACAATGAGCAGTTCTTC
CDR3aa: CASRAGGSSYNEQFF

abundance: few
v_gene: TRBV5-1
d_gene: .
j_gene: TRBJ2-7
CDR3nt: TGCGCCAGCAGCTTTGGGGGGGCCTCCTACGAGCAGTACTTC
CDR3aa: CASSFGGASYEQYF

abundance: .
v_gene: TRBV5-1
d_gene: .
j_gene: TRBJ1-2
CDR3nt: TGCGCCAGCAGCTTACCAGGGGATGGCTACACCTTC
CDR3aa: CASSLPGDGYTF

abundance: .
v_gene: TRBV2
d_gene: TRBD2
j_gene: TRBJ2-7
CDR3nt: TGTGCCAGCAGTCGCGGGGGGCCCTCGTTCGAGCAGTACTTC
CDR3aa: CASSRGGPSFEQYF

abundance: .
v_gene: TRBV20-1
d_gene: TRBD1
j_gene: TRBJ2-1
CDR3nt: TGCAGTGCCTGGGACAGGGATGAGCAGTTCTTC
CDR3aa: CSAWDRDEQFF

abundance: few
v_gene: TRBV14
d_gene: .
j_gene: TRBJ1-1
CDR3nt: TGTGCCAGCAGCCAAGGTTGGGGGAAAGCTTTCTTT
CDR3aa: CASSQGWGKAFF

abundance: .
v_gene: TRBV6-5
d_gene: .
j_gene: TRBJ1-2
CDR3nt: TGTGCCAGCAGTTACGGGCCGCGCAACTATGGCTACACCTTC
CDR3aa: CASSYGPRNYGYTF

abundance: .
v_gene: TRBV6-5
d_gene: .
j_gene: TRBJ1-6
CDR3nt: TGTGCCAGCAGTTCACCCCTCCACTTT
CDR3aa: CASSSPLHF

abundance: .
v_gene: TRBV5-1
d_gene: .
j_gene: TRBJ1-2
CDR3nt: TGCGCCAGCAGCTTGGACGGCAGCTATGGCTACACCTTC
CDR3aa: CASSLDGSYGYTF

abundance: .
v_gene: TRBV5-6
d_gene: .
j_gene: TRBJ2-6
CDR3nt: TGTGCCAGCAGCGGCAAACTCCGGGACTCCAACGTCCTGACTTTC
CDR3aa: CASSGKLRDSNVLTF

abundance: .
v_gene: TRBV28
d_gene: .
j_gene: TRBJ1-2
CDR3nt: TGTGCCAGCAGTTTAAGTCATGGCTACACCTTC
CDR3aa: CASSLSHGYTF

abundance: .
v_gene: TRBV11-1
d_gene: .
j_gene: TRBJ1-2
CDR3nt: TGTGCCAGCAGCCAGCCCGGATCGGCCGATGCTAACTATGGCTACACCTTC
CDR3aa: CASSQPGSADANYGYTF

abundance: .
v_gene: TRBV21-1
d_gene: .
j_gene: TRBJ2-5
CDR3nt: TGTGCCAGCAGTAAAGGGGAGACCCAGTACTTC
CDR3aa: CASSKGETQYF

abundance: .
v_gene: TRBV11-2
d_gene: .
j_gene: TRBJ2-4
CDR3nt: TGTGCCAGCAGTGCAAAGGGGCAGGCACTAGCCAAAAACATTCAGTACTTC
CDR3aa: CASSAKGQALAKNIQYF

abundance: .
v_gene: TRBV4-2
d_gene: .
j_gene: TRBJ2-5
CDR3nt: TGTGCCAGCAGCCAAAAAGGGCAGGGCCCCCAAGAGACCCAGTACTTC
CDR3aa: CASSQKGQGPQETQYF

abundance: few
v_gene: TRBV28
d_gene: TRBD2
j_gene: TRBJ2-7
CDR3nt: TGTGCCAGCAGTCGCCTAGCGGGGGCGACCTACGAGCAGTACTTC
CDR3aa: CASSRLAGATYEQYF

abundance: .
v_gene: TRBV2
d_gene: .
j_gene: TRBJ2-3
CDR3nt: TGTGCCAGCAGGGAAGTAGCGCGCACAGATACGCAGTATTTT
CDR3aa: CASREVARTDTQYF

abundance: few
v_gene: TRBV5-4
d_gene: .
j_gene: TRBJ1-1
CDR3nt: TGTGCCAGCAGCCAAGAGGGCAGGTCGGGCACTGAAGCTTTCTTT
CDR3aa: CASSQEGRSGTEAFF

abundance: few
v_gene: TRBV19
d_gene: TRBD1
j_gene: TRBJ1-1
CDR3nt: TGTGCCAGTAGTACTCAGGGGGCGAACACTGAAGCTTTCTTT
CDR3aa: CASSTQGANTEAFF

abundance: few
v_gene: TRBV7-2
d_gene: TRBD2
j_gene: TRBJ2-2
CDR3nt: TGTGCCAGCAGCTTAGCGCGGGGGACTAGCGGGAAGAGGACCGGGGAGCTGTTTTTT
CDR3aa: CASSLARGTSGKRTGELFF

abundance: few
v_gene: TRBV7-2
d_gene: .
j_gene: TRBJ2-4
CDR3nt: TGTGCCAGCAGCGTAGGACAGAGGCTCCTAGCCAAAAACATTCAGTACTTC
CDR3aa: CASSVGQRLLAKNIQYF

abundance: few
v_gene: TRBV6-1
d_gene: .
j_gene: TRBJ2-1
CDR3nt: TGTGCCAGCAGGTCCTTAACAGGGTTTTTGAATGAGCAGTTCTTC
CDR3aa: CASRSLTGFLNEQFF

abundance: .
v_gene: TRBV14
d_gene: .
j_gene: TRBJ1-1
CDR3nt: TGTGCCAGCAGCCAAGACGGGCGCGGGAACACTGAAGCTTTCTTT
CDR3aa: CASSQDGRGNTEAFF